The 17 T cell receptor beta chains given below trace back to one sample, sequenced in a study of shared clonotypes between healthy human individuals. The table came from immunoSEQ multiplex PCR; TCRdb's copy has only in-frame clones and leaves some out. The table includes 760,000 or so clones, about 96% detected once. Naive CD8 cells, CD45RO-negative and positively selected for CCR7, excluded terminally differentiated effector memory CD45RA+ cells. The sample taken for sequencing was naive CD8+ T cells sorted from blood. All receptors come from a man aged 25 to 45 in good health.

The chain combines TRBV28 with TRBJ2-1, with 7 bases that match TRBD1. After removal of 6 bases from V and 2 bases from J, the junction contained 4 bases not matched to a gene. Germline CDR1 and CDR2: MDHEN and SYDVKM. The CDR3 covers 14 residues. CDR3: CASSYRGTYNEQFF. Written as DNA, the CDR3 is TGTGCCAGCAGCTACAGGGGTACCTACAATGAGCAGTTCTTC.

DNA for the CDR3: TGCGCCAGCAGCCATCCGATGACTAGCGGGATCACCACCGGGGAGCTGTTTTTT. It yields the protein CASSHPMTSGITTGELFF. The chain carries TRBV4-1 and TRBJ2-2; 11 nucleotides match TRBD2. After removal of 3 bases from V and 4 bases from J, the junction contained 10 bases not matched to a gene. CDR3 length equals 18 residues. Germline V gene sequence: CDR1 MGHRA, CDR2 YSYEKL.

As concerns this clone: Other DNA sequences in this sample translate to the same CDR3. V gene TRBV27 combines with J gene TRBJ2-7; D perhaps matches TRBD1 (5 bases). Germline V CDR1 and CDR2: MNHEY, SMNVEV (reference sequence). The CDR3 length is 13 residues. V lost 2 bases, J lost 1 base, and 6 bases lay in between. The CDR3 reads CASSLQGSYEQYF. The CDR3 DNA is TGTGCCAGCAGTTTACAGGGTTCCTACGAGCAGTACTTC.

The chain couples TRBV6-6 to TRBJ1-4, with 9 nucleotides matching TRBD1. The CDR3 has 14 amino acids. The V and J ends lost 5 bases and 7 bases, in that order; junction bases with no gene match: 5. Germline CDR1 reads MNHNY; CDR2 reads SVGAGI (reference sequence). The CDR3 loop is CASSKQGAIEKLFF. In nucleotides, the CDR3 is TGTGCCAGCAGTAAACAGGGGGCGATTGAAAAACTGTTTTTT.

The V gene is TRBV7-9, the J gene TRBJ2-1, with 7 bases fitting TRBD1. From germline, CDR1 is SEHNR and CDR2 FQNEAQ (reference sequence). This CDR3 region has 17 residues. J was trimmed by 2 bases and V by 2 bases; bases with no gene match: 9. The CDR3 nucleotides read TGTGCCAGCAGCTTAATGGTGACAGGGACCACCTACAATGAGCAGTTCTTC. Residues: CASSLMVTGTTYNEQFF. The whole variable domain, remainder taken from reference TRBV7-9 and TRBJ2-1, is DTGVSQNPRHKITKRGQNVTFRCDPISEHNRLYWYRQTLGQGPEFLTYFQNEAQLEKSRLLSDRFSAERPKGSFSTLEIQRTEQGDSAMYLCASSLMVTGTTYNEQFFGPGTRLTVL.

This chain joins TRBV9 and TRBJ2-2; D is undetermined. With 7 bases removed from V and 5 bases from J, the gap between germline ends came to 6 bases. The CDR3 consists of 11 residues. CDR1 is SGDLS, CDR2 YYNGEE, per germline. The CDR3 sequence is CASGGTGELFF. In DNA form, the CDR3 reads TGTGCCAGCGGTGGGACCGGGGAGCTGTTTTTT.

This chain uses TRBV5-1 with TRBJ2-3, with 9 bases lining up with TRBD1. Germline values: CDR1 SGHRS, CDR2 YFSETQ. The CDR3 is 16 residues long. The ends lost 4 bases at V and 0 bases at J; junction bases unmatched: 6. The CDR3 DNA reads as TGCGCCAGCAGCCCGGGGGACAGGGTTAGCACAGATACGCAGTATTTT. Translated, it gives CASSPGDRVSTDTQYF.

This rearrangement joins TRBV6-5 to TRBJ2-7; 7 bases map to TRBD1. This CDR3 contains 15 residues. CDR1 and CDR2 (germline): MNHEY, SVGAGI. V lost 2 bases to trimming and J lost 5 bases; unmatched junction nucleotides: 9. In nucleotides, the CDR3 is TGTGCCAGCAGTTACCCGAGACAGGGAATCCACGAGCAGTACTTC. It specifies CASSYPRQGIHEQYF.

This chain connects TRBV29-1 to TRBJ2-7, with D unclear. With 4 bases removed from V and 3 bases from J, the gap between germline ends came to 7 bases. The V gene's germline CDR1 is SQVTM and CDR2 ANQGSEA. The CDR3 is 11 residues long. The CDR3 sequence: CSVVAVYEQYF. Here the CDR3 DNA reads TGCAGCGTTGTCGCCGTCTACGAGCAGTACTTC.

This clone appeared a single time. The J gene is TRBJ2-7, the V gene TRBV10-1; 9 positions match TRBD1. The CDR3 has 16 amino acids. V was clipped by 10 bases and J by 2 bases; unmatched bases: 15. CDR1 and CDR2 from the germline V gene are WNHNN and SYGVQD (reference sequence). This chain's CDR3 is CATQNDTGQGTYEQYF. The CDR3 bases are TGCGCCACGCAGAATGACACGGGACAGGGAACCTACGAGCAGTACTTC.

The chain has TRBV29-1 and TRBJ2-7, with TRBD1 matching over 7 bases. With V trimmed by 3 bases and J by 5 bases, 4 bases remained unmatched. CDR3 length: 12 residues. Germline values: CDR1 SQVTM, CDR2 ANQGSEA. CDR3 in amino acids: CSVETGTDEQYF. CDR3 nucleotides: TGCAGCGTTGAGACAGGGACAGACGAGCAGTACTTC.

This clone was recorded once. V gene TRBV28 combines with J gene TRBJ2-5; no clear D gene. With 5 bases removed from V and 3 bases from J, the gap between germline ends came to 10 bases. From germline, CDR1 is MDHEN and CDR2 SYDVKM. This CDR3 comprises 13 residues. CDR3 nucleotide sequence: TGTGCCAGCAGTGTAATGGTAAAAGAGACCCAGTACTTC. It translates to CASSVMVKETQYF.

CDR3 DNA: TGTGCCAGCAGCTTACCCCCGGGGGAAGGCACAGATACGCAGTATTTT. This codes for CASSLPPGEGTDTQYF. This sequence joins TRBV7-9 and TRBJ2-3, with D tentatively TRBD2 (6 bases). V lost 2 bases and J 1 base, leaving 13 bases between the germline ends. Germline V lookup: CDR1 SEHNR, CDR2 FQNEAQ (reference sequence). This CDR3 has 16 amino acids.

This chain uses TRBV5-3 with TRBJ2-3; TRBD2 agrees at 13 bases. TRBV5-3 is sorted into the ORF group, with uncertain function. V lost 5 bases to trimming and J lost 1 base; unmatched junction nucleotides: 7. The CDR3 has 17 residues. The CDR3 reads CARRGGLAGVGTDTQYF. CDR3 DNA: TGTGCCAGAAGGGGTGGACTAGCGGGAGTGGGCACAGATACGCAGTATTTT.

The chain couples TRBV6-1 to TRBJ1-2; the D is unclear. The CDR3 runs to 15 residues. CDR1 is MNHNS, CDR2 SASEGT, per germline. The ends were cut back, 7 bases at V and 3 bases at J, with 18 bases in the middle. In DNA, the CDR3 is TGTGCCAGCATACACTTCTGGGAGCGCGACTATGGCTACACCTTC. Its translation is CASIHFWERDYGYTF.

The chain carries TRBV2 and TRBJ2-7, with D tentatively TRBD2 (6 bases). V dropped 7 bases and J dropped 7 bases, with 11 bases sitting between them. The CDR3 has 11 amino acids. Germline CDR1 SNHLY, CDR2 FYNNEI. The CDR3 here is CASMAGREQYF. In DNA, the CDR3 is TGTGCCAGCATGGCGGGGCGGGAGCAGTACTTC.

CDR3 residues: CASSSLRTVSITDTQYF. The CDR3, as DNA: TGTGCCAGCAGTTCCCTGAGGACAGTTTCAATCACAGATACGCAGTATTTT. This chain uses TRBV27 with TRBJ2-3; tentative D call: TRBD1 (6 bases). Germline CDR1 and CDR2: MNHEY and SMNVEV (reference sequence). The CDR3 consists of 17 residues. With 4 bases removed from V and 2 bases from J, the gap between germline ends came to 19 bases.